These 5 T cell receptor beta chains originate from one sample sequenced in a study of T cell responses to AZD1222 COVID-19 vaccine (dated by TCRdb to the early 2020s). In the paper's terms, the time point label means: about 28 days (+/-7) after the second vaccine dose. The library was obtained by the immunoSEQ multiplex PCR assay. TCRdb mirrors the immuneACCESS table, restricted to in-frame sequences. Some clones are absent from its copies; in checked studies, under half trace to an unresolved V gene, and the reason for the others is unknown. The sample data list under 200,000 clones, and roughly 90% of these were observed just once. Roughly 4% of the sample comes from the top ten. The sequences come from peripheral blood, collected 28 days after the second AZD1222 dose. The receptors were sampled from an adult who received the AZD1222 COVID-19 vaccine.

The rearrangement uses TRBV7-8 and TRBJ1-4, with D unclear. V was trimmed by 2 bases and J by 8 bases, leaving 15 bases between them. There are 15 residues in the CDR3. CDR1 SGHVS and CDR2 FQNEAQ come from the germline V gene. CDR3 nucleotide sequence: TGTGCCAGCAGCTTACCTCGTTCCACGGGGGAAAAACTGTTTTTT. This sequence encodes CASSLPRSTGEKLFF.

Only one count was recorded for this clone. CDR3 protein: CAWSVQRGWGYTF. Here the CDR3 DNA reads TGTGCCTGGAGTGTACAAAGGGGTTGGGGCTACACCTTC. This chain connects TRBV30 to TRBJ1-2; D might be TRBD1 (5 bases). Germline V CDR1 and CDR2: GTSNPN, SVGIG (reference sequence). The CDR3 runs to 13 residues. Trimming took 0 bases from V and 8 from J, leaving 13 bases between them.

The J gene is TRBJ1-4, the V gene TRBV6-6; D is unresolved. Per the germline V gene, CDR1 is MNHNY and CDR2 is SVGAGI (reference sequence). The CDR3 contains 12 residues. V was cut by 7 bases and J by 3 bases, with 6 bases left in between. CDR3 loop: CASNGANEKLFF. The CDR3 DNA reads as TGTGCCAGCAACGGGGCTAATGAAAAACTGTTTTTT.

This chain links TRBV7-2 with TRBJ1-2; D perhaps matches TRBD1 (5 bases). Germline V gene data show CDR1 as SGHTA and CDR2 as FQGNSA. V lost 3 bases to trimming and J lost 4 bases, with 15 bases between them. The CDR3 is 15 residues long. The DNA for the CDR3 is TGTGCCAGCAGCTTCGACAGCGGCCTCCTCTATGGCTACACCTTC. Its protein is CASSFDSGLLYGYTF.

The V and J genes are TRBV19 and TRBJ1-5, with D tentatively TRBD1 (5 bases). Trimming pared 6 bases from V and 6 bases from J, leaving 18 bases between. Germline CDR1 LNHDA, CDR2 SQIVND (reference sequence). The CDR3 has 15 amino acids. Here the CDR3 DNA reads TGTGCCAGTAGGCAGGCGGGAAGGGACCCTCAGCCCCAGCATTTT. The encoded protein is CASRQAGRDPQPQHF.